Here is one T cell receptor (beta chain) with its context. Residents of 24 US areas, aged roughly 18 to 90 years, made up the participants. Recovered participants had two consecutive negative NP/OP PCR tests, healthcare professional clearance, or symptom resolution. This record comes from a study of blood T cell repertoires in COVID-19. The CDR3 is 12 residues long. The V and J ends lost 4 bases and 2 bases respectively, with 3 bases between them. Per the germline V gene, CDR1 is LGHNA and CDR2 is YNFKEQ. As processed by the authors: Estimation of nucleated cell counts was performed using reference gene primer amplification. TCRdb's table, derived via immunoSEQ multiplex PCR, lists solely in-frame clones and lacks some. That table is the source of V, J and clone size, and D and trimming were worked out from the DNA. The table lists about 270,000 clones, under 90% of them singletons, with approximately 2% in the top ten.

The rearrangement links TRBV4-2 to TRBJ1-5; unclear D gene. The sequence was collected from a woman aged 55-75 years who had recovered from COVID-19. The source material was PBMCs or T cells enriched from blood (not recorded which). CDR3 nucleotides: TGTGCCAGCAGCCCGGGCAATCAGCCCCAGCATTTT. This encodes CASSPGNQPQHF.